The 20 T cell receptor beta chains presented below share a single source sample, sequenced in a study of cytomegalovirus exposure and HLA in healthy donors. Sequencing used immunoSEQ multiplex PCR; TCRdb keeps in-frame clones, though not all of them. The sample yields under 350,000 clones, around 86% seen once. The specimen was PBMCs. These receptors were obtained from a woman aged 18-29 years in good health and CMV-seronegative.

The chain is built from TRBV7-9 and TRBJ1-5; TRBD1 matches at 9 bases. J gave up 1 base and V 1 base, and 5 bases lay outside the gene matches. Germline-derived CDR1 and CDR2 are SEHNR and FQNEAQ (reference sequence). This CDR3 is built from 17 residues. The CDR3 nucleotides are TGTGCCAGCAGCTTAGTTGGGACAGGGTTAAGCAATCAGCCCCAGCATTTT. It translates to CASSLVGTGLSNQPQHF. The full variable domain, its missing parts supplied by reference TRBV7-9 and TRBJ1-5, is DTGVSQNPRHKITKRGQNVTFRCDPISEHNRLYWYRQTLGQGPEFLTYFQNEAQLEKSRLLSDRFSAERPKGSFSTLEIQRTEQGDSAMYLCASSLVGTGLSNQPQHFGDGTRLSIL.

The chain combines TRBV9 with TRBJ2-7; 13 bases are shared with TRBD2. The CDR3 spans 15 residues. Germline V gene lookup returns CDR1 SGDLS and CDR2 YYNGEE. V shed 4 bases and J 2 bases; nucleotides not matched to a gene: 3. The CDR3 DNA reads TGTGCCAGCAGCTCGGGACTAGCGGGGACCTACGAGCAGTACTTC. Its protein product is CASSSGLAGTYEQYF.

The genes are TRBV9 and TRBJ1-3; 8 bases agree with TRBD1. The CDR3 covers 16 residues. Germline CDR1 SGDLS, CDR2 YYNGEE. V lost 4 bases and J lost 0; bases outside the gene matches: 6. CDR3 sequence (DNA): TGTGCCAGCAGCCCTGGGACAGGAAACTCTGGAAACACCATATATTTT. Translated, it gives CASSPGTGNSGNTIYF.

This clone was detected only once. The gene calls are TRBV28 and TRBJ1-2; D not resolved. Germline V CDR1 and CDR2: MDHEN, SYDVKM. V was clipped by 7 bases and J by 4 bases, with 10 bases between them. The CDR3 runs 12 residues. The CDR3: CASNARGYGYTF. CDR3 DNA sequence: TGTGCCAGCAATGCTCGGGGCTATGGCTACACCTTC.

The DNA of the CDR3 is TGTGCCAGCAGCTCAGGACTAGCGGGAAACACAGATACGCAGTATTTT. Encoded protein: CASSSGLAGNTDTQYF. V usage is TRBV11-2 and J usage is TRBJ2-3, with TRBD2 identical over 12 bases. The CDR3 length is 16 residues. Trimming cost V 4 bases and J 2 bases; bases outside gene matches: 4. Germline V gives CDR1 SGHAT, CDR2 FQNNGV. The whole variable domain, remainder taken from reference TRBV11-2 and TRBJ2-3, is EAGVAQSPRYKIIEKRQSVAFWCNPISGHATLYWYQQILGQGPKLLIQFQNNGVVDDSQLPKDRFSAERLKGVDSTLKIQPAKLEDSAVYLCASSSGLAGNTDTQYFGPGTRLTVL.

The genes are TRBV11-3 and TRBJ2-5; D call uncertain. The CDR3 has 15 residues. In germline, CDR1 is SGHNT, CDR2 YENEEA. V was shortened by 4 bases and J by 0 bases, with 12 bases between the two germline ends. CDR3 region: CASSSADWYQETQYF. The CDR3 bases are TGTGCCAGCAGCTCAGCAGACTGGTACCAAGAGACCCAGTACTTC.

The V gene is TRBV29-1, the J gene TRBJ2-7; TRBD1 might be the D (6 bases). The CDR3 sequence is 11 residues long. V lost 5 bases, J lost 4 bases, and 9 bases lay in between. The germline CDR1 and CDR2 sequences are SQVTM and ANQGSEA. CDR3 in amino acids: CSVRTAYEQYF. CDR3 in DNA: TGCAGCGTTCGGACAGCGTACGAGCAGTACTTC.

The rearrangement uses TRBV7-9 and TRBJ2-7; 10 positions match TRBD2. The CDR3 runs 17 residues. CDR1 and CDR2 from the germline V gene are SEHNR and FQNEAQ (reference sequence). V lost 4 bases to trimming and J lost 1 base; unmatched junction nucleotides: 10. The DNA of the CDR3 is TGTGCCAGCAGCTCACTAGCGGGAATTGTTAGTTCCTACGAGCAGTACTTC. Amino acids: CASSSLAGIVSSYEQYF.

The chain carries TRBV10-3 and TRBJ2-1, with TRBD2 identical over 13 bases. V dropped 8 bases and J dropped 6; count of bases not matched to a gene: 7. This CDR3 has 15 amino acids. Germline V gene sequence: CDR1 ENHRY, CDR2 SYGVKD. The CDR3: CAIAGLAGPSNEQFF. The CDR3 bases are TGTGCCATCGCGGGACTAGCGGGGCCCTCCAATGAGCAGTTCTTC.

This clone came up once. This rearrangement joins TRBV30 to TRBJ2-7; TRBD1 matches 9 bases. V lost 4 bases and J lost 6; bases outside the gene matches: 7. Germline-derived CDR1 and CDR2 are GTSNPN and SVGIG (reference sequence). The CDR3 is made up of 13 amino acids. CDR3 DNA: TGTGCCTGGACAGGGGGGACAGGGACCGAGCAGTACTTC. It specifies CAWTGGTGTEQYF.

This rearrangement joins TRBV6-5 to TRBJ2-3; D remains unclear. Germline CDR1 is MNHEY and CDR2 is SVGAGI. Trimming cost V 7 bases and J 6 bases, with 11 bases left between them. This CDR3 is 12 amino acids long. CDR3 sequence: CASTNRWDTQYF. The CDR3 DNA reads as TGTGCCAGCACTAACCGGTGGGATACGCAGTATTTT.

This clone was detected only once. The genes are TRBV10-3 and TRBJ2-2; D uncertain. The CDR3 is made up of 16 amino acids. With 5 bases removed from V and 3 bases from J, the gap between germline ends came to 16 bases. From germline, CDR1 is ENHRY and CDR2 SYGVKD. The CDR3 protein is CAISPAAPPDTGELFF. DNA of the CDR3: TGTGCCATCAGTCCCGCGGCGCCCCCCGACACCGGGGAGCTGTTTTTT.

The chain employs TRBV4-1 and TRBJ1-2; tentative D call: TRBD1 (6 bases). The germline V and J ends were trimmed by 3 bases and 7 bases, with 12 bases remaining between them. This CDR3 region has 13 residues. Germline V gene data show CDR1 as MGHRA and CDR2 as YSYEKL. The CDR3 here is CASSHGQRAGYTF. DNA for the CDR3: TGCGCCAGCAGCCACGGACAGAGAGCTGGCTACACCTTC.

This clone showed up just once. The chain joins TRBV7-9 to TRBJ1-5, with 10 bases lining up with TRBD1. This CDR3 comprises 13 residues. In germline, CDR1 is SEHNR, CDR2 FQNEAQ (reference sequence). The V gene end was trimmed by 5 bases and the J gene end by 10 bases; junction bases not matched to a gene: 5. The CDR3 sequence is CASSPGQGRPQHF. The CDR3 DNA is TGTGCCAGCAGCCCGGGACAGGGGAGACCCCAGCATTTT.

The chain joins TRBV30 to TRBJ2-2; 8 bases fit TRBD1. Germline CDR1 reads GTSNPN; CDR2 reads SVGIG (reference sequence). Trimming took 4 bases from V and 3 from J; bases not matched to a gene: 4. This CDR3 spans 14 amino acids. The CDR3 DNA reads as TGTGCCTGGAAAGGACAGGGCGACACCGGGGAGCTGTTTTTT. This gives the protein CAWKGQGDTGELFF.

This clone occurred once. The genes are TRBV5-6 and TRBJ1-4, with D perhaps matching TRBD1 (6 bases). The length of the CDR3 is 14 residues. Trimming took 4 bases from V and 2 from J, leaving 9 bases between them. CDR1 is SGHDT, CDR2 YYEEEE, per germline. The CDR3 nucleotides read TGTGCCAGCAGCACAGGACAGACTAATGAAAAACTGTTTTTT. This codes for CASSTGQTNEKLFF.

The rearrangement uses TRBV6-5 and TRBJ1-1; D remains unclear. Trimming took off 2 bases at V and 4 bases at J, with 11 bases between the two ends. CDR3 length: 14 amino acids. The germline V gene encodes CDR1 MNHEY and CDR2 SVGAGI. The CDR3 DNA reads TGTGCCAGCAGTTACGTGCAGTTGTTCACTGAAGCTTTCTTT. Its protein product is CASSYVQLFTEAFF.

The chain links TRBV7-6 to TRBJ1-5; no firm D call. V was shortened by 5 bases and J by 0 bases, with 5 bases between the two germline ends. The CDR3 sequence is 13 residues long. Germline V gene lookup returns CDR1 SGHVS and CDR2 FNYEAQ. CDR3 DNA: TGTGCCAGCAGCCCGCGTAGCAATCAGCCCCAGCATTTT. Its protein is CASSPRSNQPQHF.

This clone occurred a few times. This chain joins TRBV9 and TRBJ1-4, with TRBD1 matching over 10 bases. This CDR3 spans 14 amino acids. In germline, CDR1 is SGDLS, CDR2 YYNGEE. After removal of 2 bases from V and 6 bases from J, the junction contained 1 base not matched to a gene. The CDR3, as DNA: TGTGCCAGCAGCGTGGGACAGGGGCATGAAAAACTGTTTTTT. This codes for CASSVGQGHEKLFF.

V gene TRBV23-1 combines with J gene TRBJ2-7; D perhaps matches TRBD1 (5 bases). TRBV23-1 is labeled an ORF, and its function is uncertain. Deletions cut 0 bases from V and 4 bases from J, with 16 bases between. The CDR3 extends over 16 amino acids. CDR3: CASSQSPRAWRYEQYF. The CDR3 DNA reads TGCGCCAGCAGTCAATCGCCCAGGGCCTGGAGATACGAGCAGTACTTC.